The next 26 T cell receptor beta chains were all read from a single sample in a study of T cell responses to AZD1222 COVID-19 vaccine. Sequencing was performed with immunoSEQ multiplex PCR; in TCRdb, only in-frame clones are kept and a portion is missing. The sample has around 120,000 clones, about 90% seen once. The sequences come from peripheral blood, collected on day 0 of AZD1222 vaccination. The receptors were sampled from an adult in good health.

This chain connects TRBV19 to TRBJ1-2, with D perhaps matching TRBD1 (6 bases). CDR3 size: 13 residues. Germline CDR1 LNHDA, CDR2 SQIVND (reference sequence). V lost 4 bases and J 5 bases, leaving 11 bases between the germline ends. The CDR3 is CASSSADRYGYTF. The CDR3 DNA is TGTGCCAGTAGTAGTGCGGACAGATATGGCTACACCTTC.

This sequence joins TRBV4-2 and TRBJ2-1; the match to TRBD2 covers 10 bases. V lost 4 bases, J lost 7 bases, and 10 bases stayed unmatched. This CDR3 has 16 residues. In germline, CDR1 is LGHNA, CDR2 YNFKEQ. The CDR3 nucleotides are TGTGCCAGCAGCCGACCTGGGGCTAGCGGGAGTAATGAGCAGTTCTTC. It translates to CASSRPGASGSNEQFF.

The CDR3 protein is CASSLGGHTDTQYF. The CDR3 region has the DNA TGTGCCAGCAGCTTAGGGGGCCACACAGATACGCAGTATTTT. V is TRBV11-3 and J is TRBJ2-3; possibly TRBD1 for D (5 bases). Germline assignment: CDR1 SGHNT and CDR2 YENEEA. The CDR3 consists of 14 residues. V lost 1 base to trimming and J lost 2 bases, with 7 bases between them. The variable domain in full, with the rest retrieved from reference TRBV11-3 and TRBJ2-3, is EAGVVQSPRYKIIEKKQPVAFWCNPISGHNTLYWYLQNLGQGPELLIRYENEEAVDDSQLPKDRFSAERLKGVDSTLKIQPAELGDSAVYLCASSLGGHTDTQYFGPGTRLTVL.

With respect to this clone: The junction departs from germline at one end; a sequencing error may be responsible. The V and J genes are TRBV6-5 and TRBJ2-7; weak D call: TRBD1 (5 bases). The V gene's germline CDR1 is MNHEY and CDR2 SVGAGI. The CDR3 runs to 15 residues. This CDR3 reads CASSPATVSGYAQYF. Written as DNA, the CDR3 is TGTGCCAGCAGTCCGGCAACCGTCTCAGGGTACGCGCAGTACTTC.

This sequence joins TRBV10-1 and TRBJ1-2; 11 bases match TRBD1. Germline CDR1 WNHNN, CDR2 SYGVQD (reference sequence). This CDR3 is 19 amino acids long. V was clipped by 7 bases and J by 1 base; unmatched bases: 17. The CDR3 here is CASNSRDRGFFYGNYGYTF. Written as DNA, the CDR3 is TGCGCCAGCAATTCCCGGGACAGGGGGTTCTTTTATGGTAACTATGGCTACACCTTC.

Only a few counts were recorded for this clone. The chain recombines TRBV28 with TRBJ2-5; 7 nucleotides align to TRBD2. The CDR3 spans 18 residues. CDR1 and CDR2 (germline): MDHEN, SYDVKM. Trimming at V came to 4 bases and at J to 4 bases, leaving 18 bases not matched to a gene. The CDR3 DNA sequence: TGTGCCAGCAGTTATCCCCCTAAATTGGTGGGAGGGGTAGAGACCCAGTACTTC. Its protein is CASSYPPKLVGGVETQYF.

The V gene is TRBV6-5, the J gene TRBJ1-6; 8 nucleotides match TRBD1. Germline V gives CDR1 MNHEY, CDR2 SVGAGI. This CDR3 is built from 13 residues. Unmatched junction bases numbered 5, after V lost 9 bases and J lost 7 bases. The CDR3 bases are TGTGCCAGTACCTACAGGGGGAATTCACCCCTCCACTTT. Its translation is CASTYRGNSPLHF.

The rearrangement joins TRBV6-5 to TRBJ2-5; D is perhaps TRBD1 (6 bases). Germline lookup yields CDR1 MNHEY and CDR2 SVGAGI. V was shortened by 6 bases and J by 0 bases, with 14 bases between the two germline ends. This CDR3 has 15 residues. The CDR3 DNA reads TGTGCCAGCAGGAGGGACAATTGGTACCAAGAGACCCAGTACTTC. Protein product: CASRRDNWYQETQYF.

DNA of the CDR3: TGTGCCACCAGTGTTGCGGGCTGGGGACAGCCCCAGCATTTT. Its translation is CATSVAGWGQPQHF. This chain connects TRBV24-1 to TRBJ1-5, with D uncertain. V lost 5 bases and J 7 bases, leaving 14 bases between the germline ends. Germline V lookup: CDR1 KGHDR, CDR2 SFDVKD. The CDR3 loop spans 14 amino acids.

The rearrangement links TRBV29-1 to TRBJ2-2; the D gene is possibly TRBD2 (5 bases). Trimming removed 4 bases from V and 1 base from J, with 7 bases in between. Germline CDR1 is SQVTM and CDR2 is ANQGSEA. CDR3 length: 13 amino acids. CDR3 DNA: TGCAGCGTTGGGGCGGGGAACACCGGGGAGCTGTTTTTT. This gives the protein CSVGAGNTGELFF.

The gene calls are TRBV5-6 and TRBJ2-4; D is perhaps TRBD2 (5 bases). The germline V gene has CDR1 SGHDT and CDR2 YYEEEE. V shed 2 bases and J shed 4 bases, with 13 bases lying between them. CDR3 length equals 15 residues. The CDR3 coding sequence is TGTGCCAGCAGCTTTCGAAGCGGCGAAAAAAACATTCAGTACTTC. The encoded protein is CASSFRSGEKNIQYF.

The chain has TRBV19 and TRBJ2-1; the D is unclear. Germline CDR1 LNHDA, CDR2 SQIVND (reference sequence). CDR3 length: 11 amino acids. V lost 3 bases, J lost 11 bases, and 8 bases lay in between. The CDR3, as DNA: TGTGCCAGTAGTATCCCAAACCAGCAGTTCTTC. This codes for CASSIPNQQFF.

This clone came up once. DNA of the CDR3: TGCAGCGTCCGACAACCTTATGGCTACACCTTC. It encodes CSVRQPYGYTF. V gene TRBV29-1 combines with J gene TRBJ1-2; D unresolved. V lost 6 bases, J lost 5 bases, and 10 bases lay in between. This CDR3 contains 11 residues. Germline V lookup: CDR1 SQVTM, CDR2 ANQGSEA.

V and J are TRBV9 and TRBJ2-1; 8 bases are a match to TRBD2. The germline gives CDR1 SGDLS, CDR2 YYNGEE. The CDR3 totals 14 residues. The ends lost 0 bases at V and 6 bases at J; junction bases unmatched: 2. The CDR3 coding sequence is TGTGCCAGCAGCGTAGTTGGACTAGCCAATGAGCAGTTCTTC. It encodes CASSVVGLANEQFF. Complete variable domain (other parts from reference TRBV9 and TRBJ2-1): DSGVTQTPKHLITATGQRVTLRCSPRSGDLSVYWYQQSLDQGLQFLIQYYNGEERAKGNILERFSAQQFPDLHSELNLSSLELGDSALYFCASSVVGLANEQFFGPGTRLTVL.

The rearrangement links TRBV18 to TRBJ2-3; TRBD2 matches 10 bases. CDR3 length equals 17 residues. Germline V gene lookup returns CDR1 KGHSH and CDR2 LQKENI. Losses at the gene ends were 6 bases for V and 2 bases for J; bases not matched to a gene: 11. CDR3 DNA: TGTGCCAGCTCTCCTGAAAGGACTAGCGGACCCACAGATACGCAGTATTTT. This codes for CASSPERTSGPTDTQYF.

As for this clone: This specimen includes other DNA sequences encoding the same CDR3. V and J are TRBV5-1 and TRBJ2-7; TRBD2 matches 7 bases. The CDR3 totals 13 residues. CDR1 and CDR2 from the germline V gene are SGHRS and YFSETQ. With 0 bases clipped from V and 3 bases from J, the junction kept 0 bases outside the gene matches. This CDR3 reads CASSLGGGYEQYF. In nucleotides, the CDR3 is TGCGCCAGCAGCTTGGGGGGGGGCTACGAGCAGTACTTC.

The chain links TRBV2 to TRBJ1-2; D not resolved. The CDR3 covers 17 residues. V shed 7 bases and J shed 8 bases, with 29 bases lying between them. Germline values: CDR1 SNHLY, CDR2 FYNNEI. For the CDR3, the DNA is TGTGCCAGCACCCCAAGGGTAGGGAAGGGAAGGCTCAGCGGCTACACCTTC. Protein: CASTPRVGKGRLSGYTF.

The chain carries TRBV5-4 and TRBJ1-2, with 7 bases lining up with TRBD1. Germline V gives CDR1 SGHNT, CDR2 YYREEE (reference sequence). Trimming took 4 bases from V and 3 from J; bases not matched to a gene: 9. This CDR3 is built from 15 residues. The CDR3 protein is CASSDPTGLDYGYTF. The CDR3 DNA reads TGTGCCAGCAGCGACCCGACAGGGTTAGACTATGGCTACACCTTC.

This clone is a singleton in its sample. The J gene is TRBJ2-3, the V gene TRBV5-5; 8 bases align to TRBD1. This CDR3 spans 16 amino acids. CDR1 is SGHKS and CDR2 is YYEKEE in the germline V gene (reference sequence). Trimming took 3 bases from V and 3 from J; bases not matched to a gene: 9. CDR3 loop: CASSSSTGVETDTQYF. The CDR3 DNA reads TGTGCCAGCAGCTCATCGACAGGGGTTGAGACAGATACGCAGTATTTT.

The gene calls are TRBV7-2 and TRBJ2-1; the match to TRBD2 covers 10 bases. Germline V gene data show CDR1 as SGHTA and CDR2 as FQGNSA. The CDR3 spans 18 residues. Unmatched junction bases numbered 13, after V lost 4 bases and J lost 4 bases. CDR3 loop: CASSSGTSASRLYNEQFF. The CDR3 nucleotides read TGTGCCAGCAGCTCTGGGACTAGCGCTAGCCGGCTTTACAATGAGCAGTTCTTC.

The genes are TRBV9 and TRBJ2-3, with 10 nucleotides matching TRBD2. CDR1 SGDLS and CDR2 YYNGEE come from the germline V gene. The CDR3 runs to 19 residues. The trim removed 4 bases at V and 1 base at J, leaving 15 bases unmatched. The DNA of the CDR3 is TGTGCCAGCAGCCAAGGCCCTAGCGGGAGTTTCGGGGGCACAGATACGCAGTATTTT. Protein: CASSQGPSGSFGGTDTQYF.

Only one count was recorded for this clone. This chain connects TRBV6-1 to TRBJ2-7; D may be TRBD2 (5 bases). Germline values: CDR1 MNHNS, CDR2 SASEGT. The V end was cut by 7 bases, the J end by 0 bases, with 16 bases between. The CDR3 is 15 amino acids. CDR3 DNA: TGTGCCAGCATCCCCCGAGCCAGCGGCTCCTACGAGCAGTACTTC. It encodes CASIPRASGSYEQYF.

This chain connects TRBV7-8 to TRBJ2-1; possibly TRBD1 for D (5 bases). The CDR3 is 14 residues long. Germline V gene sequence: CDR1 SGHVS, CDR2 FQNEAQ. V lost 7 bases and J lost 5, with 15 bases in between. CDR3 sequence reads: CASIQGDGDNEQFF. CDR3 coding DNA: TGTGCCAGCATACAAGGGGATGGGGACAATGAGCAGTTCTTC.

This sequence joins TRBV27 and TRBJ2-7; weak D call: TRBD1 (5 bases). There are 14 residues in the CDR3. Germline V CDR1 and CDR2: MNHEY, SMNVEV (reference sequence). With 3 bases removed from V and 4 bases from J, the gap between germline ends came to 13 bases. For the CDR3, the DNA is TGTGCCAGCAGTTTTGGCAGGGTCGGTTACGAGCAGTACTTC. This gives the protein CASSFGRVGYEQYF.

V gene TRBV4-3 combines with J gene TRBJ2-7; the D call may be TRBD1 or TRBD2 (5 bases each). Trimming pared 0 bases from V and 13 bases from J, leaving 13 bases between. In germline, CDR1 is LGHNA, CDR2 YSLEER. The CDR3 is made up of 12 amino acids. As DNA, the CDR3 is TGCGCCAGCAGCCAAGATCTAGGGGAGCGATACTTC. It is translated as CASSQDLGERYF.

This clone has a single count. V is TRBV7-2 and J is TRBJ1-3; the D gene is possibly TRBD1 (5 bases). The germline CDR1 and CDR2 sequences are SGHTA and FQGNSA. This CDR3 is built from 15 residues. V lost 5 bases and J lost 2, with 13 bases in between. CDR3 bases: TGTGCCAGCAGCCGTGACAGAACTGCTGGAAACACCATATATTTT. This translates into CASSRDRTAGNTIYF. The full variable domain, with the rest looked up from reference TRBV7-2 and TRBJ1-3, is GAGVSQSPSNKVTEKGKDVELRCDPISGHTALYWYRQSLGQGLEFLIYFQGNSAPDKSGLPSDRFSAERTGGSVSTLTIQRTQQEDSAVYLCASSRDRTAGNTIYFGEGSWLTVV.